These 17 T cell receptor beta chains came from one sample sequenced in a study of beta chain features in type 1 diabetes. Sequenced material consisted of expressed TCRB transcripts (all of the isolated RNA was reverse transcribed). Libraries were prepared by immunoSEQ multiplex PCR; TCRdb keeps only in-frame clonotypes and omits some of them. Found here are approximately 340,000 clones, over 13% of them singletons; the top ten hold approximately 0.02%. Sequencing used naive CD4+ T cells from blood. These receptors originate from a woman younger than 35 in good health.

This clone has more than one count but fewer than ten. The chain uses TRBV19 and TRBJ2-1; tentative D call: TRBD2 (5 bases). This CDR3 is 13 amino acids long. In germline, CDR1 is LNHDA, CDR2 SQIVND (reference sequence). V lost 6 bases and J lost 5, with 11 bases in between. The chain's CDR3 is CASSRSANNEQFF. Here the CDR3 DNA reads TGTGCCAGTAGCCGTAGCGCGAACAATGAGCAGTTCTTC.

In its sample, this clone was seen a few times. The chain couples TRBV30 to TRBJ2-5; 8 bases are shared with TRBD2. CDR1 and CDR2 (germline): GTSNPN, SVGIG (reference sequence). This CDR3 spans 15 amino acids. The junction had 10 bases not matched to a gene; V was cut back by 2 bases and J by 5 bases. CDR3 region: CAWSSSGGPWETQYF. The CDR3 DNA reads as TGTGCCTGGAGTTCATCGGGAGGGCCGTGGGAGACCCAGTACTTC.

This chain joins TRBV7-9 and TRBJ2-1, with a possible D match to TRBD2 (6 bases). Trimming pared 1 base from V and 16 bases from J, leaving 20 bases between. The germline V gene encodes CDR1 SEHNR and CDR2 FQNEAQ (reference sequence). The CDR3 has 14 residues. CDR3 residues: CASSLGVGGRGNFF. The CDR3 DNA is TGTGCCAGCAGCTTAGGGGTTGGAGGGAGAGGGAATTTCTTC.

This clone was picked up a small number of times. CDR3 amino acids: CASSWTSGSPYEQYF. CDR3 coding DNA: TGTGCCAGCAGCTGGACTAGCGGGAGTCCCTACGAGCAGTACTTC. The gene calls are TRBV7-8 and TRBJ2-7, with 13 positions matching TRBD2. From germline, CDR1 is SGHVS and CDR2 FQNEAQ. The CDR3 is 15 amino acids. Losses at the gene ends were 4 bases for V and 2 bases for J; bases not matched to a gene: 2.

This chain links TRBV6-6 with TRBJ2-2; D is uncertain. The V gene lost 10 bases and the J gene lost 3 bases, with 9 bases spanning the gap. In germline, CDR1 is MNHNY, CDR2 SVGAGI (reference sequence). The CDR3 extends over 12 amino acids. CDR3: CATLPDTGELFF. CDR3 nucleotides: TGTGCCACCCTACCGGACACCGGGGAGCTGTTTTTT.

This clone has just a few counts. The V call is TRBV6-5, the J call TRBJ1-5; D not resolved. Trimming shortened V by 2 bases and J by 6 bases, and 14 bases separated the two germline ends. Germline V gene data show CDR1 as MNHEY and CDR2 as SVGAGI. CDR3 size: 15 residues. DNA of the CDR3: TGTGCCAGCAGTTACGGTGGGCTGAATGGTCAGCCCCAGCATTTT. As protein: CASSYGGLNGQPQHF.

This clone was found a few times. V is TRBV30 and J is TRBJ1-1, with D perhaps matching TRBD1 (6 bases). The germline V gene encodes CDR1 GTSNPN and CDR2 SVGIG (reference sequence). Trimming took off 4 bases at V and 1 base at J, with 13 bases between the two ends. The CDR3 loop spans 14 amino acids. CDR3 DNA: TGTGCCTGGAACAGGGCTTTCCCGAACACTGAAGCTTTCTTT. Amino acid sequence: CAWNRAFPNTEAFF. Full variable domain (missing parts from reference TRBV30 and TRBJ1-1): SQTIHQWPATLVQPVGSPLSLECTVEGTSNPNLYWYRQAAGRGLQLLFYSVGIGQISSEVPQNLSASRPQDRQFILSSKKLLLSDSGFYLCAWNRAFPNTEAFFGQGTRLTVV.

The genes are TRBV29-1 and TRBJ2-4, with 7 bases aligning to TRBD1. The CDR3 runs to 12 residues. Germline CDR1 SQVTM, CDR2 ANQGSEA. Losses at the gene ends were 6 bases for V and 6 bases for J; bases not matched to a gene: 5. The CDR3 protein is CSVAWDRNIQYF. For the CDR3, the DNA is TGCAGCGTCGCGTGGGACAGAAACATTCAGTACTTC.

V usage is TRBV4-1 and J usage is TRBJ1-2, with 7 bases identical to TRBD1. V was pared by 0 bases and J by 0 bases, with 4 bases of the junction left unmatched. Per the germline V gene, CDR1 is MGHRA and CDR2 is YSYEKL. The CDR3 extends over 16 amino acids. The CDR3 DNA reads TGCGCCAGCAGCCAAGAGACAGGGCCTGCTAACTATGGCTACACCTTC. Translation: CASSQETGPANYGYTF.

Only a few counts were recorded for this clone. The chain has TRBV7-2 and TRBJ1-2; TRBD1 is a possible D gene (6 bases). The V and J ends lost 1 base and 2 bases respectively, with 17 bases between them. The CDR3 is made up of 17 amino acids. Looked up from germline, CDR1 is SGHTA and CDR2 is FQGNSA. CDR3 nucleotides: TGTGCCAGCAGCTTAGTGGCGGGGGGCTCTGAAAACTATGGCTACACCTTC. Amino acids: CASSLVAGGSENYGYTF.

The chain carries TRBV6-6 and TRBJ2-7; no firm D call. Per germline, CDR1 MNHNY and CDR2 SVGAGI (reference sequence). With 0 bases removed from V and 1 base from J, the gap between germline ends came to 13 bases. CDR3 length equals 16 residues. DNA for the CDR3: TGTGCCAGCAGTTACTCGCTTCGAGAGCTTTCCTACGAGCAGTACTTC. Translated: CASSYSLRELSYEQYF.

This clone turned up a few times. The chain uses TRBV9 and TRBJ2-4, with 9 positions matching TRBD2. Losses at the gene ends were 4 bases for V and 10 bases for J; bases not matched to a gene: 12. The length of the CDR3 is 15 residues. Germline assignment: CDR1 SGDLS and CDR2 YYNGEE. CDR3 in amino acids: CASSLGSSGSRIQYF. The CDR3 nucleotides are TGTGCCAGCAGCTTAGGGAGTAGCGGGAGTCGGATTCAGTACTTC.

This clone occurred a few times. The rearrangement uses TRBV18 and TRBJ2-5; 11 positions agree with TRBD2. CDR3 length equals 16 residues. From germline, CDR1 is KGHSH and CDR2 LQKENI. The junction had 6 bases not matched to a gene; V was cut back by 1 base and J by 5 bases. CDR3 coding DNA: TGTGCCAGCTCACCACGGCTAGCGGGAGGTGGTGAGACCCAGTACTTC. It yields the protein CASSPRLAGGGETQYF.

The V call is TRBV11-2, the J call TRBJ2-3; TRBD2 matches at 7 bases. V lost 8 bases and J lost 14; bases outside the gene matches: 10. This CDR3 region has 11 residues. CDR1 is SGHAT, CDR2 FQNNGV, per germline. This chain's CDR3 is CASVGGGRWYF. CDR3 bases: TGTGCCAGCGTTGGCGGGGGACGGTGGTATTTT.

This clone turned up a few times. The CDR3: CASRSLGGTDTQYF. The CDR3 nucleotides read TGTGCCAGCAGGTCGTTGGGAGGCACAGATACGCAGTATTTT. J is TRBJ2-3 and V is TRBV27, with a tentative D call TRBD2 (5 bases). The length of the CDR3 is 14 residues. The V end lost 6 bases, the J end lost 1 base, and 11 bases lay between the germline ends. CDR1 is MNHEY and CDR2 is SMNVEV in the germline V gene (reference sequence).

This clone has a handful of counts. The CDR3 nucleotides read TGCGCCAGCAGCCAAGAGGGGAGTTTTAGCGGGAGCAAGCACATTCAGTACTTC. This translates into CASSQEGSFSGSKHIQYF. This chain joins TRBV4-1 and TRBJ2-4; 9 bases align to TRBD2. V trimming: 0 bases; J trimming: 8 bases; junction bases outside the gene matches: 14. Germline assignment: CDR1 MGHRA and CDR2 YSYEKL. This CDR3 is 18 amino acids long.

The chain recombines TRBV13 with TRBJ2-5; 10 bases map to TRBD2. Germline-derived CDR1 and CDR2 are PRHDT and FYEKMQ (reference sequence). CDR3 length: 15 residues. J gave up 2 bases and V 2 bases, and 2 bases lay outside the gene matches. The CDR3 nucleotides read TGTGCCAGCAGCTTAACGGGACTAGCGCAAGAGACCCAGTACTTC. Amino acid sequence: CASSLTGLAQETQYF.